The rows below give T cell receptor beta chains drawn from one sample of a study of blood T cell repertoires in COVID-19. Profiling relied on immunoSEQ multiplex PCR, and the TCRdb table lists in-frame clones only, not all of them. The profile covers about 79,000 clones, with about 90% appearing a single time and approximately 4.3% taken by the ten largest. The sequenced material came from peripheral blood. These receptors were obtained from a man aged 50 or older with active COVID-19. CDR3s include the opening cysteine and the closing phenylalanine or tryptophan. A row's size may be missing; if present it is once, few, many or a size class.

clone size,J gene,V gene,CDR3 protein
NA,TRBJ2-7,TRBV5-5,CASSPHDWQGAYEQYF
NA,TRBJ1-1,TRBV7-9,CASSLGQGWTEAFF
NA,TRBJ2-7,TRBV27,CASRSTYEQYF
NA,TRBJ2-1,TRBV5-1,CASSNSGDNEQFF
once,TRBJ1-2,TRBV2,CASSQTGGGYGYTF
NA,TRBJ2-6,TRBV28,CASSLVDRLFSGANVLTF
NA,TRBJ2-2,TRBV5-6,CASSRPLAGVNTGELFF
NA,TRBJ2-3,TRBV21-1,CASSDGTGELIYTQYF
NA,TRBJ2-7,TRBV14,CASSRSPGQSSYEQYF
NA,TRBJ2-6,TRBV10-3,CAIGPGQGLPGANVLTF
NA,TRBJ2-1,TRBV7-3,CASSPHGVYNEQFF
NA,TRBJ2-1,TRBV30,CAWSRDRSSQISYNEQFF
NA,TRBJ2-3,TRBV11-1,CASSMRLAGGADTQYF
NA,TRBJ2-7,TRBV12-3/TRBV12-4,CASSFLGGLYF
once,TRBJ1-3,TRBV15,CATSRDREGLLMGGNTIYF
NA,TRBJ1-2,TRBV5-1,CASSLEWGNYGYTF
NA,TRBJ2-7,TRBV6-5,CASSRLTANEQYF